This T cell receptor (beta chain) was profiled in a study of identical twins. The junction had 6 bases not matched to a gene; V was cut back by 6 bases and J by 1 base. Germline V CDR1 and CDR2: SEHNR, FQNEAQ (reference sequence). This CDR3 has 16 amino acids. This clonotype has just a few counts. TCRdb independently ran MiXCR on the 5' RACE reads; one entry per CDR3 protein. This sample carries a few hundred thousand distinct CDR3 sequences, roughly 9% of them seen once, and the ten largest clones take about 9.1%. This chain joins TRBV7-9 and TRBJ2-5, with TRBD2 identical over 12 bases. Sequenced input: naive T cells sorted from blood. The origin of this receptor is a woman between 50 and 59 years old in good health. CDR3 protein: CASRGLAGSPQETQYF. In DNA form, the CDR3 reads TGTGCCAGCAGGGGACTAGCGGGTTCCCCCCAAGAGACCCAGTACTTC.